This TCR beta chain stems from a study of T-cell reconstitution after alpha-beta-depleted transplantation in children. The germline V gene has CDR1 SGHTA and CDR2 FQGTGA. This CDR3 contains 14 residues. V dropped 5 bases and J dropped 2 bases, with 11 bases sitting between them. Study conclusions and caveats: Day-60 TCRbeta diversity that was high in some patients was derived from surviving recipient T cells and thymic progenitors. By one year post-transplant, T-cell counts and diversity largely arose from T cells that were newly produced. About two months after transplant, alpha-beta T cells reportedly came from several hundred expanded graft clones.

Molecular barcoding with unique molecular identifiers was used for the TCRbeta library. Via MiXCR, TCRdb re-called the PCR reads, giving one row per CDR3 protein. In the table there are fewer than 700,000 distinct CDR3 sequences, over 10% of which are singletons. In this sample, this clonotype turned up a few times. Its antigen is not known. Sequences were derived from PBMCs, mostly from graft donor cells, sampled 360 days after TCRalphabeta/CD19-depleted stem cell transplant. The V call is TRBV7-3, the J call TRBJ2-3; D may match TRBD1 or TRBD2 (5 bases each). This TCR was sampled from a male patient younger than 18 who had a stem cell transplant for acute myeloid leukemia, so the T cells may come from the graft donor. The CDR3 reads CASSLGEITDTQYF. In DNA form, the CDR3 reads TGTGCCAGCAGCCTAGGGGAGATCACAGATACGCAGTATTTT.